This is a list of T cell receptor beta chains from one sample in a study of T cell responses to AZD1222 COVID-19 vaccine. TCRdb's copy holds only in-frame clones and misses some; the assay was immunoSEQ multiplex PCR. The sample carries about 120,000 clones, 80% to 95% recorded once. Sequences were derived from peripheral blood, sampled 28 days after the second dose of the MenACWY control vaccine. These receptors all stem from an adult who received the MenACWY meningococcal vaccine as a control. The CDR3 runs from the conserved cysteine through the conserved F or W. D genes are given only for firm matches. Not every row has a clone size; where given, it reads once, few, many or a size class.

CDR3nt: TGTGCCAGCAGCGTAGTAGCGGGGGCCCTAGGAGAGACCCAGTACTTC
CDR3aa: CASSVVAGALGETQYF
j_gene: TRBJ2-5
abundance: NA
d_gene: TRBD2
v_gene: TRBV9

CDR3nt: TGTGCCAGCAGACAGACAGGGGTGGACTATGGCTACACCTTC
CDR3aa: CASRQTGVDYGYTF
j_gene: TRBJ1-2
abundance: NA
d_gene: TRBD1
v_gene: TRBV14

CDR3nt: TGCGCCAGCAGCCAAGATCGAACGGGGACCTACACAGATACGCAGTATTTT
CDR3aa: CASSQDRTGTYTDTQYF
j_gene: TRBJ2-3
abundance: NA
d_gene: NA
v_gene: TRBV4-1

CDR3nt: TGTGCCAGCAGTTACTCGATCTACAATGAGCAGTTCTTC
CDR3aa: CASSYSIYNEQFF
j_gene: TRBJ2-1
abundance: NA
d_gene: NA
v_gene: TRBV6-5

CDR3nt: TGTGCCAGCAGCTTAGTGGCGGGGAATAATTCACCCCTCCACTTT
CDR3aa: CASSLVAGNNSPLHF
j_gene: TRBJ1-6
abundance: NA
d_gene: NA
v_gene: TRBV7-6

CDR3nt: TGTGCCAGCAGTTACTCTATCTCTTCAAACACTGAAGCTTTCTTT
CDR3aa: CASSYSISSNTEAFF
j_gene: TRBJ1-1
abundance: NA
d_gene: NA
v_gene: TRBV6-6

CDR3nt: TGCGCCAGCAGTAGGGACAGAAGGGAGACCGGGGAGCTGTTTTTT
CDR3aa: CASSRDRRETGELFF
j_gene: TRBJ2-2
abundance: NA
d_gene: TRBD1
v_gene: TRBV10-2

CDR3nt: TGTGCCAGCAGTTTACAGGGGGATCAGCCCCAGCATTTT
CDR3aa: CASSLQGDQPQHF
j_gene: TRBJ1-5
abundance: NA
d_gene: TRBD1
v_gene: TRBV7-9

CDR3nt: TGTGCCAGCAGCCCCCGGGGCCACTATGGCTACACCTTC
CDR3aa: CASSPRGHYGYTF
j_gene: TRBJ1-2
abundance: NA
d_gene: NA
v_gene: TRBV2

CDR3nt: TGTGCCAGCAGTGGACAGCGGAAACTGTTTTTT
CDR3aa: CASSGQRKLFF
j_gene: TRBJ1-4
abundance: NA
d_gene: NA
v_gene: TRBV2

CDR3nt: TGTGCCAGCAGCCAGTTGTGGGAGGGCCTAGTTAATGAGCAGTTCTTC
CDR3aa: CASSQLWEGLVNEQFF
j_gene: TRBJ2-1
abundance: NA
d_gene: TRBD2
v_gene: TRBV3-1/TRBV3-2

CDR3nt: TGTGCCGGGGGGGGACGGATTAATTCACCCCTCCACTTT
CDR3aa: CAGGGRINSPLHF
j_gene: TRBJ1-6
abundance: NA
d_gene: NA
v_gene: TRBV6-5

CDR3nt: TGTGCCAGCAGCACCCCAGGGAGTGGGGAAAAACTGTTTTTT
CDR3aa: CASSTPGSGEKLFF
j_gene: TRBJ1-4
abundance: NA
d_gene: NA
v_gene: TRBV9

CDR3nt: TGTGCCAGCAGCTTAGAGCTAGACCCCTACGAGCAGTACTTC
CDR3aa: CASSLELDPYEQYF
j_gene: TRBJ2-7
abundance: few
d_gene: NA
v_gene: TRBV5-4

CDR3nt: TGTGCCAGCTCACCGGGACAGGGGTATGATGGCTACACCTTC
CDR3aa: CASSPGQGYDGYTF
j_gene: TRBJ1-2
abundance: NA
d_gene: TRBD1
v_gene: TRBV18

CDR3nt: TGTGCCAGCAGTTCAGGGGTCTCTGGAAACACCATATATTTT
CDR3aa: CASSSGVSGNTIYF
j_gene: TRBJ1-3
abundance: few
d_gene: NA
v_gene: TRBV6-6

CDR3nt: TGTGCCAGCACCCGGGACAGGGGCACAGATACGCAGTATTTT
CDR3aa: CASTRDRGTDTQYF
j_gene: TRBJ2-3
abundance: few
d_gene: TRBD1
v_gene: TRBV27

CDR3nt: TGTGCCAGCAGCCAAGAACAGGTAACTTCACCCCTCCACTTT
CDR3aa: CASSQEQVTSPLHF
j_gene: TRBJ1-6
abundance: NA
d_gene: NA
v_gene: TRBV4-2

CDR3nt: TGTGCCAGCAGCTCCGGAAGAGTACCGACCCAGTACTTC
CDR3aa: CASSSGRVPTQYF
j_gene: TRBJ2-5
abundance: NA
d_gene: NA
v_gene: TRBV7-2

CDR3nt: TGTGCCAGCAGCTTAGCCCCCGGGGCCATTTCCTATGGCTACACCTTC
CDR3aa: CASSLAPGAISYGYTF
j_gene: TRBJ1-2
abundance: NA
d_gene: NA
v_gene: TRBV7-9

CDR3nt: TGCAGCGTTGAAGGTGCGGAGGGGTTGAACACTGAAGCTTTCTTT
CDR3aa: CSVEGAEGLNTEAFF
j_gene: TRBJ1-1
abundance: NA
d_gene: NA
v_gene: TRBV29-1

CDR3nt: TGTGCCAGCAGCGTAGTTGGTAGCCCTTACAATGAGCAGTTCTTC
CDR3aa: CASSVVGSPYNEQFF
j_gene: TRBJ2-1
abundance: NA
d_gene: NA
v_gene: TRBV9

CDR3nt: TGTGCCAGCAGCCAAGAAGTGACCGGGGAGCTGTTTTTT
CDR3aa: CASSQEVTGELFF
j_gene: TRBJ2-2
abundance: NA
d_gene: NA
v_gene: TRBV3-1/TRBV3-2

CDR3nt: TGTGCCAGCAGCCAAGACGGGGGCGCCTACGAGCAGTACTTC
CDR3aa: CASSQDGGAYEQYF
j_gene: TRBJ2-7
abundance: NA
d_gene: NA
v_gene: TRBV4-2

CDR3nt: TGTGCCAGCACTTGGTCAGGGGTTGTGAACACTGAAGCTTTCTTT
CDR3aa: CASTWSGVVNTEAFF
j_gene: TRBJ1-1
abundance: few
d_gene: NA
v_gene: TRBV2

CDR3nt: TGTGCCAGCAGCCTCTTAGGGACAGCAGGGCAGCCCCAGCATTTT
CDR3aa: CASSLLGTAGQPQHF
j_gene: TRBJ1-5
abundance: NA
d_gene: TRBD1
v_gene: TRBV7-2

CDR3nt: TGTGCCAGCAGCCCGTCCGGACCATATGGCTACACCTTC
CDR3aa: CASSPSGPYGYTF
j_gene: TRBJ1-2
abundance: few
d_gene: NA
v_gene: TRBV4-2

CDR3nt: TGTGCCAGCAGCTTGACAGGGACGGTCTACGAGCAGTACTTC
CDR3aa: CASSLTGTVYEQYF
j_gene: TRBJ2-7
abundance: NA
d_gene: TRBD1
v_gene: TRBV11-2

CDR3nt: TGTGCCAGCAGCTTAGGAGGGGTAGGCAATCAGCCCCAGCATTTT
CDR3aa: CASSLGGVGNQPQHF
j_gene: TRBJ1-5
abundance: NA
d_gene: NA
v_gene: TRBV7-9

CDR3nt: TGTGCCGGGACATTAGACTCCTACAATGAGCAGTTCTTC
CDR3aa: CAGTLDSYNEQFF
j_gene: TRBJ2-1
abundance: NA
d_gene: NA
v_gene: TRBV30

CDR3nt: TGTGCCAGCAGCTTTAGGGGCTCTGGGGCCAACGTCCTGACTTTC
CDR3aa: CASSFRGSGANVLTF
j_gene: TRBJ2-6
abundance: once
d_gene: NA
v_gene: TRBV11-2

CDR3nt: TGTGCCAGCTCCCGCTCGCGGACAGCGAACACCGGGGAGCTGTTTTTT
CDR3aa: CASSRSRTANTGELFF
j_gene: TRBJ2-2
abundance: NA
d_gene: NA
v_gene: TRBV18

CDR3nt: TGTGCCAGCAGTTTCCGCTCCTATAATTCACCCCTCCACTTT
CDR3aa: CASSFRSYNSPLHF
j_gene: TRBJ1-6
abundance: NA
d_gene: NA
v_gene: TRBV27

CDR3nt: TGTGCCAGCAGCTTGGGGCTTAATCAGCCCCAGCATTTT
CDR3aa: CASSLGLNQPQHF
j_gene: TRBJ1-5
abundance: NA
d_gene: NA
v_gene: TRBV5-5

CDR3nt: TGTGCCAGCGGCCACCCGGGACAGACCTATGGCTACACCTTC
CDR3aa: CASGHPGQTYGYTF
j_gene: TRBJ1-2
abundance: NA
d_gene: TRBD1
v_gene: TRBV6-5

CDR3nt: TGTGCCACCAGCGGGGATGAGGGACAGGGCTACAATGAGCAGTTCTTC
CDR3aa: CATSGDEGQGYNEQFF
j_gene: TRBJ2-1
abundance: NA
d_gene: TRBD1
v_gene: TRBV15

CDR3nt: TGTGCCAGCAGTTCCCATGGGTCAGGGGTCTCCCGGGGTCTGAGAAAACTGTTTTTT
CDR3aa: CASSSHGSGVSRGLRKLFF
j_gene: TRBJ1-4
abundance: NA
d_gene: NA
v_gene: TRBV28

CDR3nt: TGTGCCAGCAGTTTATGGCAGGGGGTAGGGGGCTACACCTTC
CDR3aa: CASSLWQGVGGYTF
j_gene: TRBJ1-2
abundance: NA
d_gene: TRBD1
v_gene: TRBV27

CDR3nt: TGTGCCAGTAGTTTCCACCCTGGAACTAATGAAAAACTGTTTTTT
CDR3aa: CASSFHPGTNEKLFF
j_gene: TRBJ1-4
abundance: NA
d_gene: NA
v_gene: TRBV19

CDR3nt: TGTGCCAGCAGCTTCCGAGTGGGGGATCCGGCCGGGGAGCTGTTTTTT
CDR3aa: CASSFRVGDPAGELFF
j_gene: TRBJ2-2
abundance: many
d_gene: NA
v_gene: TRBV9

CDR3nt: TGTGCCAGCAACCTAGCGGGAGGGGAGACCCAGTACTTC
CDR3aa: CASNLAGGETQYF
j_gene: TRBJ2-5
abundance: NA
d_gene: TRBD2
v_gene: TRBV7-9

CDR3nt: TGCGCCAGCAGCCAAGACCCCAGGGGAAGCTACACCTTC
CDR3aa: CASSQDPRGSYTF
j_gene: TRBJ1-2
abundance: once
d_gene: NA
v_gene: TRBV4-1

CDR3nt: TGTGCCAGCAGCGTAGACGGCAGGGGGCAAGCTTTCTTT
CDR3aa: CASSVDGRGQAFF
j_gene: TRBJ1-1
abundance: NA
d_gene: TRBD1
v_gene: TRBV9

CDR3nt: TGTGCCAGTAGTATCTCCCCGACTAGGACAGATACGCAGTATTTT
CDR3aa: CASSISPTRTDTQYF
j_gene: TRBJ2-3
abundance: NA
d_gene: NA
v_gene: TRBV19

CDR3nt: TGTGCCAGCAGCCAAGAAAGGCTAGCGGGGGCCCGGGGAGAGACCCAGTACTTC
CDR3aa: CASSQERLAGARGETQYF
j_gene: TRBJ2-5
abundance: once
d_gene: TRBD2
v_gene: TRBV14

CDR3nt: TGTGCCAGCACTCCGCGGTTAGGGGGCGCGGGGGAGACCCAGTACTTC
CDR3aa: CASTPRLGGAGETQYF
j_gene: TRBJ2-5
abundance: few
d_gene: NA
v_gene: TRBV2

CDR3nt: TGTGCCAGCAGCTTAGGGGGCGGCGTTCAGCCCCAGCATTTT
CDR3aa: CASSLGGGVQPQHF
j_gene: TRBJ1-5
abundance: NA
d_gene: NA
v_gene: TRBV11-2

CDR3nt: TGCAGCGTCGTACCGGAGAGATTGGGGACCTACAATGAGCAGTTCTTC
CDR3aa: CSVVPERLGTYNEQFF
j_gene: TRBJ2-1
abundance: NA
d_gene: NA
v_gene: TRBV29-1

CDR3nt: TGTGCCAGCAGTTTTGGTGGCGGGGGAAATGAGCAGTTCTTC
CDR3aa: CASSFGGGGNEQFF
j_gene: TRBJ2-1
abundance: NA
d_gene: TRBD2
v_gene: TRBV28

CDR3nt: TGTGCAAGTCGCTCGACAGGGGATGGGCACGAGCAGTACTTC
CDR3aa: CASRSTGDGHEQYF
j_gene: TRBJ2-7
abundance: NA
d_gene: NA
v_gene: TRBV12-2